These T cell receptor beta chains were read from a single sample in a study of blood T cell repertoires in COVID-19. TCRdb keeps only in-frame clones here, not all; method: immunoSEQ multiplex PCR. The sample contains some 90,000 clones, 75% to 90% of which appear only once. Sequenced: peripheral blood. The receptors here all came from a human donor in a cohort sampled during active COVID-19. Both conserved end residues are part of each CDR3.

V,J,CDR3
TRBV5-1,TRBJ1-1,CASSFGGLNTEAFF
TRBV28,TRBJ2-7,CASSEIGGQGSYEQYF
TRBV15,TRBJ2-1,CATSREGGTGNNEQFF
TRBV12-5,TRBJ1-1,CASGLDTGMNTEAFF
TRBV7-6,TRBJ1-1,CASSQRQERTEAFF
TRBV4-2,TRBJ2-7,CASSPAPGRAYEQYF
TRBV24-1,TRBJ2-4,CATSDLDREVQYF
TRBV7-9,TRBJ1-6,CASSYKQVNSPLHF
TRBV3-1/TRBV3-2,TRBJ1-5,CASSLGQDPNQPQHF
TRBV5-1,TRBJ2-1,CASSLGPTGSSGNLLSYNEQFF
TRBV7-9,TRBJ2-1,CASSLGGLANNEQFF
TRBV2,TRBJ2-7,CASMNRGHVFEQYF
TRBV6-5,TRBJ2-2,CASRNGGNSGELFF
TRBV7-2,TRBJ1-5,CASSLVGQLNQPQHF
TRBV5-6,TRBJ1-5,CASSLGHTYNQPQHF
TRBV24-1,TRBJ1-4,CATSDLRQGEKLFF
TRBV12-3/TRBV12-4,TRBJ2-5,CASSFLETQYF
TRBV28,TRBJ2-2,CASSLYRGGDTGELFF
TRBV2,TRBJ2-2,CASSGQGAYGGELFF
TRBV5-4,TRBJ1-1,CASSLDDRANTEAFF
TRBV9,TRBJ1-1,CASSVMTANTEAFF
TRBV4-2,TRBJ2-1,CASSQEASGSYNEQFF
TRBV2,TRBJ1-5,CASSTGIGDQPQHF
TRBV12-3/TRBV12-4,TRBJ1-5,CASSGGVEPQHF
TRBV5-8,TRBJ2-7,CASSLNSGHYSYEQYF
TRBV9,TRBJ2-5,CASSRENYQETQYF
TRBV2,TRBJ1-5,CASSEDRGAGQPQHF
TRBV28,TRBJ2-1,CASPSGGRDEQFF
TRBV2,TRBJ2-1,CALGTGLTFSDEQFF
TRBV5-5,TRBJ1-1,CASSFGTVNTEAFF
TRBV6-5,TRBJ2-7,CASSDSGSDYEQYF
TRBV27,TRBJ1-1,CASSPGTAGGAEAFF
TRBV30,TRBJ2-3,CAWSGDTDTQYF
TRBV5-1,TRBJ1-4,CASSSGVVYEKLFF
TRBV28,TRBJ2-1,CASSRPGGGYNEQFF
TRBV28,TRBJ2-7,CASGQAYEQYF
TRBV6-1,TRBJ2-5,CASSEGLYFGETQYF
TRBV5-1,TRBJ1-1,CASSLAKGTPNTEAFF
TRBV20-1,TRBJ1-1,CSASLPRAPGTEAFF
TRBV6-5,TRBJ2-7,CASSYTTGSSYEQYF
TRBV28,TRBJ1-2,CASSLGAGGYTF
TRBV20-1,TRBJ2-3,CSVAKGDTQYF
TRBV4-2,TRBJ2-1,CASSQDLDRGDGGNEQFF
TRBV7-9,TRBJ2-2,CASSLVLAAGNTGELFF
TRBV19,TRBJ2-7,CASSFGLAGAYEQYF
TRBV6-1,TRBJ1-6,CASSELDRGRNSPLHF
TRBV7-2,TRBJ2-7,CASSFARSYEQYF
TRBV9,TRBJ2-7,CASTAEVGQGREQYF
TRBV2,TRBJ2-7,CASTKKGGRDEQYF
TRBV28,TRBJ1-1,CASSPPVNTEAFF
TRBV28,TRBJ1-2,CASSSGQRTNYGYTF
TRBV19,TRBJ2-3,CASTMTSGSVPSTDTQYF
TRBV2,TRBJ1-5,CASSKDRGREPQHF
TRBV3-1/TRBV3-2,TRBJ2-7,CASSQDGTSGKGEQYF
TRBV30,TRBJ1-1,CAWSVGTGPEEVAFF